This TCR beta chain was identified during a study of blood T cell repertoires in COVID-19. Across the whole study: PBMCs, B-cell-depleted T cells, or T cells were the source of the cDNA or gDNA that made up the material.

Original analysis: Estimation of nucleated cell counts was performed using reference gene primer amplification. Measured with immunoSEQ multiplex PCR; TCRdb has only the in-frame clones, and not every one. V, J and clone size are taken as reported in that table, and D and trimming were inferred from the DNA itself. The table records more than 35,000 clones, approximately 71% of them present only once. Germline CDR1 SGHTA, CDR2 FQGNSA. The CDR3 runs 17 residues. The V and J ends lost 1 base and 1 base respectively, with 16 bases between them. The rearrangement uses TRBV7-2 and TRBJ2-5; TRBD1 is a possible D gene (7 bases). The receptor's source is a man of 80 years or more with acute or convalescent COVID-19. The specimen sequenced was peripheral blood. The CDR3 DNA follows: TGTGCCAGCAGCTTAGTGGGCAGGGGGGCTCTCCAAGAGACCCAGTACTTC. It codes for CASSLVGRGALQETQYF.